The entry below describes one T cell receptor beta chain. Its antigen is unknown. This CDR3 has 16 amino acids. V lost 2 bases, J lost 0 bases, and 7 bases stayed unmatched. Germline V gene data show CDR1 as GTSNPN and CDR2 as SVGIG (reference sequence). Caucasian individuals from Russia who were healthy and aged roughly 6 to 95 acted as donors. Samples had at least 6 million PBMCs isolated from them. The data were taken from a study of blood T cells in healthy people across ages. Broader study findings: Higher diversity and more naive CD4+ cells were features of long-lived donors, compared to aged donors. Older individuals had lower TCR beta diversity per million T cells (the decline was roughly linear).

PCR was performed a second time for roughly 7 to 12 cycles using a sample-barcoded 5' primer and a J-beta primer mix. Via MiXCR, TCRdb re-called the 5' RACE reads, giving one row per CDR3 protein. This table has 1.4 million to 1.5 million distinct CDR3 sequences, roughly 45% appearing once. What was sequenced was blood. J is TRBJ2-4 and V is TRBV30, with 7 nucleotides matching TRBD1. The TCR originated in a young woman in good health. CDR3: CAWSPDRSLAKNIQYF. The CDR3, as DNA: TGTGCCTGGAGTCCGGACAGGAGCTTAGCCAAAAACATTCAGTACTTC.